These T cell receptor beta chains were read from a single sample in a study of CD8+CD57+ T cells in acquired aplastic anemia. From the reads, TCRdb called clonotypes with MiXCR, one entry per CDR3 protein. This sample carries some 170,000 distinct CDR3 sequences, roughly three fifths of them seen once, and the ten largest clones take 40% to 50%. Material for sequencing was sorted CD4+, CD8+, or CD8+CD57+ T cells (not recorded which) from PBMCs. These receptors originate from a human donor with aplastic anemia. The CDR3 runs from the conserved cysteine through the conserved F or W. Fields, in order: clone size, D gene, V gene, J gene, CDR3 protein, CDR3 DNA. A D gene is named only where the DNA matches it firmly. Some rows have no size entry. The others give once, few or many, or a class for an expanded clone.

clone size: .
D gene: .
V gene: TRBV19
J gene: TRBJ2-2
CDR3 protein: CATKIDTYRTGELFF
CDR3 DNA: TGTGCCACCAAAATCGACACCTATCGGACCGGGGAGCTGTTTTTT

clone size: .
D gene: TRBD2
V gene: TRBV24-1
J gene: TRBJ2-1
CDR3 protein: CATSGSGGLSYNEQFF
CDR3 DNA: TGTGCCACCAGTGGGAGCGGGGGACTATCCTACAATGAGCAGTTCTTC

clone size: .
D gene: TRBD2
V gene: TRBV4-1
J gene: TRBJ2-7
CDR3 protein: CASSQGQAGLYEQYF
CDR3 DNA: TGCGCCAGCAGCCAAGGACAAGCGGGGCTCTACGAGCAGTACTTC

clone size: many
D gene: .
V gene: TRBV3-1
J gene: TRBJ2-5
CDR3 protein: CASSQEATQETQYF
CDR3 DNA: TGTGCCAGCAGCCAAGAAGCGACTCAAGAGACCCAGTACTTC

clone size: .
D gene: .
V gene: TRBV24-1
J gene: TRBJ2-2
CDR3 protein: CATSQATGELFF
CDR3 DNA: TGTGCCACCAGTCAGGCCACCGGGGAGCTGTTTTTT

clone size: .
D gene: .
V gene: TRBV7-3
J gene: TRBJ2-1
CDR3 protein: CASSLTDSLTSYNEQFF
CDR3 DNA: TGTGCCAGCAGCTTAACGGACTCCCTCACCTCCTACAATGAGCAGTTCTTC

clone size: .
D gene: .
V gene: TRBV20-1
J gene: TRBJ1-2
CDR3 protein: CSAPGPASNYGYTF
CDR3 DNA: TGCAGTGCTCCCGGGCCCGCGTCGAACTATGGCTACACCTTC

clone size: .
D gene: .
V gene: TRBV20-1
J gene: TRBJ2-2
CDR3 protein: CSANSQLQHNTGELFF
CDR3 DNA: TGCAGTGCTAATTCGCAGTTACAACATAACACCGGGGAGCTGTTTTTT

clone size: .
D gene: TRBD1
V gene: TRBV3-1
J gene: TRBJ1-2
CDR3 protein: CASSRGAGTGNYGYTF
CDR3 DNA: TGTGCCAGCAGTCGCGGAGCCGGGACAGGGAACTATGGCTACACCTTC

clone size: few
D gene: .
V gene: TRBV5-1
J gene: TRBJ2-2
CDR3 protein: CASSLLGQNTGELFF
CDR3 DNA: TGCGCCAGCAGCTTGTTGGGGCAGAACACCGGGGAGCTGTTTTTT

clone size: many
D gene: .
V gene: TRBV4-1
J gene: TRBJ1-1
CDR3 protein: CASSPIQGRYTEAFF
CDR3 DNA: TGCGCCAGCAGCCCTATTCAGGGTCGATACACTGAAGCTTTCTTT

clone size: .
D gene: .
V gene: TRBV7-8
J gene: TRBJ2-6
CDR3 protein: CASSFPGTNVLTF
CDR3 DNA: TGTGCCAGCAGCTTTCCGGGAACCAACGTCCTGACTTTC

clone size: .
D gene: .
V gene: TRBV20-1
J gene: TRBJ2-7
CDR3 protein: CSAKQGYEQYF
CDR3 DNA: TGCAGTGCCAAACAGGGCTACGAGCAGTACTTC

clone size: .
D gene: .
V gene: TRBV9
J gene: TRBJ2-1
CDR3 protein: CASSLDPGDEQFF
CDR3 DNA: TGTGCCAGCAGCCTAGATCCGGGGGATGAGCAGTTCTTC

clone size: .
D gene: .
V gene: TRBV5-1
J gene: TRBJ2-3
CDR3 protein: CASRRGPDTQYF
CDR3 DNA: TGTGCCAGCAGACGGGGGCCAGATACGCAGTATTTT

clone size: .
D gene: .
V gene: TRBV29-1
J gene: TRBJ2-5
CDR3 protein: CSVEDLGGQETQYF
CDR3 DNA: TGCAGCGTTGAAGATCTTGGGGGACAAGAGACCCAGTACTTC

clone size: many
D gene: TRBD1
V gene: TRBV10-3
J gene: TRBJ1-4
CDR3 protein: CASQGATNEKLFF
CDR3 DNA: TGTGCCAGTCAGGGGGCAACTAATGAAAAACTGTTTTTT

clone size: .
D gene: .
V gene: TRBV2
J gene: TRBJ2-7
CDR3 protein: CASIRGDLSYEQYF
CDR3 DNA: TGTGCCAGCATCCGCGGGGACCTCTCCTACGAGCAGTACTTC

clone size: .
D gene: TRBD1
V gene: TRBV10-3
J gene: TRBJ1-2
CDR3 protein: CAISENTGGVGYGYTF
CDR3 DNA: TGTGCCATCAGTGAGAATACAGGGGGCGTCGGCTATGGCTACACCTTC

clone size: many
D gene: .
V gene: TRBV7-8
J gene: TRBJ1-1
CDR3 protein: CASSFGRPPEEEAFF
CDR3 DNA: TGTGCCAGCAGCTTCGGCCGCCCACCAGAAGAGGAAGCTTTCTTT

clone size: .
D gene: TRBD1
V gene: TRBV19
J gene: TRBJ2-1
CDR3 protein: CASSIGGTGKKEQFF
CDR3 DNA: TGTGCCAGTAGTATAGGGGGGACAGGGAAGAAGGAGCAGTTCTTC

clone size: many
D gene: .
V gene: TRBV7-9
J gene: TRBJ2-7
CDR3 protein: CASSLPTSYEQYF
CDR3 DNA: TGTGCCAGCAGCTTACCTACCTCCTACGAGCAGTACTTC

clone size: .
D gene: .
V gene: TRBV24-1
J gene: TRBJ2-1
CDR3 protein: CATSDNWDGYNEQFF
CDR3 DNA: TGTGCCACCAGTGATAATTGGGACGGCTACAATGAGCAGTTCTTC

clone size: few
D gene: .
V gene: TRBV11-2
J gene: TRBJ2-5
CDR3 protein: CASSFGGAETQYF
CDR3 DNA: TGTGCCAGCAGCTTTGGGGGGGCGGAGACCCAGTACTTC

clone size: many
D gene: .
V gene: TRBV2
J gene: TRBJ2-3
CDR3 protein: CASRWTTRSTDTQYF
CDR3 DNA: TGTGCCAGCAGATGGACTACCCGTAGCACAGATACGCAGTATTTT

clone size: .
D gene: TRBD1
V gene: TRBV7-9
J gene: TRBJ2-7
CDR3 protein: CASSRDRESPLHF
CDR3 DNA: TGTGCCAGCAGCCGGGACAGGGAGTCACCCCTCCACTTC

clone size: .
D gene: .
V gene: TRBV15
J gene: TRBJ1-5
CDR3 protein: CATGSDSNQPQHF
CDR3 DNA: TGTGCCACCGGATCGGACAGCAATCAGCCCCAGCATTTT

clone size: many
D gene: .
V gene: TRBV25-1
J gene: TRBJ2-3
CDR3 protein: CASSAQGKGTDTQYF
CDR3 DNA: TGTGCCAGCAGTGCCCAGGGGAAGGGCACAGATACGCAGTATTTT

clone size: few
D gene: .
V gene: TRBV10-3
J gene: TRBJ2-7
CDR3 protein: CAISARDGYEQYF
CDR3 DNA: TGTGCCATCAGTGCGAGGGACGGCTACGAGCAGTACTTC

clone size: once
D gene: .
V gene: TRBV7-9
J gene: TRBJ1-5
CDR3 protein: CASSLTGIGNQPQHF
CDR3 DNA: TGTGCCAGCAGTCTTACAGGGATTGGCAATCAGCCCCAGCATTTT

clone size: .
D gene: .
V gene: TRBV15
J gene: TRBJ1-1
CDR3 protein: CATSRGGATNTEAFF
CDR3 DNA: TGTGCCACCAGCAGAGGTGGGGCGACGAACACTGAAGCTTTCTTT

clone size: .
D gene: TRBD1
V gene: TRBV5-1
J gene: TRBJ1-2
CDR3 protein: CASSLETGSSYGYTF
CDR3 DNA: TGCGCCAGCAGCTTGGAGACAGGGAGTTCCTATGGCTACACTTTC

clone size: .
D gene: .
V gene: TRBV7-9
J gene: TRBJ2-5
CDR3 protein: CASSTGNHAQETQYF
CDR3 DNA: TGTGCCAGCAGCACCGGGAACCACGCGCAAGAGACCCAGTACTTC

clone size: .
D gene: .
V gene: TRBV7-4
J gene: TRBJ2-2
CDR3 protein: CASSLAEGDSTGELFF
CDR3 DNA: TGTGCCAGCAGCTTAGCGGAGGGGGACAGCACCGGGGAGCTGTTTTTT

clone size: many
D gene: .
V gene: TRBV6-5
J gene: TRBJ1-1
CDR3 protein: CASSYRMGNTEAFF
CDR3 DNA: TGTGCCAGCAGTTACAGGATGGGGAACACTGAAGCTTTCTTT

clone size: once
D gene: .
V gene: TRBV5-1
J gene: TRBJ2-7
CDR3 protein: CASSLDIPTSAYEQYF
CDR3 DNA: TGCGCCAGCAGCTTGGATATACCGACATCAGCCTACGAGCAGTACTTC

clone size: .
D gene: .
V gene: TRBV9
J gene: TRBJ2-7
CDR3 protein: CASAKGVEGYEQYF
CDR3 DNA: TGTGCCAGCGCAAAAGGGGTTGAGGGCTACGAGCAGTACTTC

clone size: many
D gene: .
V gene: TRBV9
J gene: TRBJ2-2
CDR3 protein: CASSVVARNTGELFF
CDR3 DNA: TGTGCCAGCAGCGTAGTAGCCCGGAACACCGGGGAGCTGTTTTTT

clone size: .
D gene: .
V gene: TRBV20-1
J gene: TRBJ2-5
CDR3 protein: CSAKRSSDQYF
CDR3 DNA: TGCAGTGCTAAGAGGTCTTCTGACCAGTACTTC

clone size: .
D gene: .
V gene: TRBV7-3
J gene: TRBJ2-1
CDR3 protein: CASSFGQGMYNEQFF
CDR3 DNA: TGTGCCAGCAGCTTCGGCCAGGGGATGTACAATGAGCAGTTCTTC

clone size: .
D gene: .
V gene: TRBV20-1
J gene: TRBJ2-7
CDR3 protein: CSARDRGHEQYF
CDR3 DNA: TGCAGTGCTAGAGATCGGGGGCACGAGCAGTACTTC

clone size: many
D gene: TRBD1
V gene: TRBV12-3/TRBV12-4
J gene: TRBJ1-2
CDR3 protein: CASSPPGQGAWYGYTF
CDR3 DNA: TGTGCCAGCAGTCCACCGGGACAGGGAGCTTGGTATGGCTACACCTTC

clone size: .
D gene: TRBD1
V gene: TRBV5-1
J gene: TRBJ2-5
CDR3 protein: CASRDPGGGETQYF
CDR3 DNA: TGCGCCAGCAGGGACCCAGGGGGCGGTGAGACCCAGTACTTC

clone size: few
D gene: .
V gene: TRBV15
J gene: TRBJ2-7
CDR3 protein: CATSRDPGYEQYF
CDR3 DNA: TGTGCCACCAGCAGAGATCCGGGGTACGAGCAGTACTTC

clone size: .
D gene: .
V gene: TRBV6-6
J gene: TRBJ1-6
CDR3 protein: CASSFTNSPLHF
CDR3 DNA: TGTGCCAGCAGTTTCACTAATTCACCCCTCCACTTT

clone size: .
D gene: .
V gene: TRBV20-1
J gene: TRBJ2-5
CDR3 protein: CSAWGGSETQYF
CDR3 DNA: TGCAGTGCTTGGGGAGGATCGGAGACCCAGTACTTC

clone size: .
D gene: .
V gene: TRBV2
J gene: TRBJ2-4
CDR3 protein: CASSEAGSKNIQYF
CDR3 DNA: TGTGCCAGCAGTGAAGCGGGTTCCAAAAACATTCAGTACTTC

clone size: .
D gene: .
V gene: TRBV7-9
J gene: TRBJ2-2
CDR3 protein: CASSLVPGQDGTGELFF
CDR3 DNA: TGTGCCAGCAGCTTAGTACCGGGACAAGATGGGACCGGGGAGCTGTTTTTT